Given below is one T cell receptor beta chain in context. Primers for the PCR totalled 60 Vbeta and 13 Jbeta. Sequencing used immunoSEQ multiplex PCR; TCRdb keeps in-frame clones, though not all of them. The sample shows about 150,000 clones, 80% to 90% of them seen only once. The data were taken from a study of cytomegalovirus exposure and HLA in healthy donors. The germline V and J ends were trimmed by 6 bases and 4 bases, with 10 bases remaining between them. Germline CDR1 and CDR2: SNHLY and FYNNEI. The CDR3 covers 13 residues. This receptor was obtained from a woman aged 25 to 39 in good health and CMV-seronegative. The chain employs TRBV2 and TRBJ2-1; perhaps TRBD1 as D (6 bases). The sequenced sample consisted of PBMCs. For the CDR3, the DNA is TGTGCCAGCAGGACAGGTTCTTACAATGAGCAGTTCTTC. Its protein product is CASRTGSYNEQFF.